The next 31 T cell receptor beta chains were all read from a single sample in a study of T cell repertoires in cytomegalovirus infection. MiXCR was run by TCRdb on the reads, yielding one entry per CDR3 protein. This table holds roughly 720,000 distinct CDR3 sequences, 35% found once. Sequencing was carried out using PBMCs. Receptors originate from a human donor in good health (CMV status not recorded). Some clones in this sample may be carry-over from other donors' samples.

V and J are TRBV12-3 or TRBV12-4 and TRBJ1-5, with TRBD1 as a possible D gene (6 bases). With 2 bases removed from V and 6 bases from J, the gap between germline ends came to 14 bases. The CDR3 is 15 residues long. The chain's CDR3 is CASSLWLGGFQPQHF. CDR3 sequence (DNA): TGTGCCAGCAGTTTATGGTTAGGGGGGTTTCAGCCCCAGCATTTT.

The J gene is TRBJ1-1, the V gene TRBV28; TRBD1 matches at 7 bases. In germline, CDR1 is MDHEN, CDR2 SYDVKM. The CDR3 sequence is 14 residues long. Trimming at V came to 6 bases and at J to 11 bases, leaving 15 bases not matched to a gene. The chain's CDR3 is CASSGPRTGLSAFF. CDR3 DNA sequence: TGTGCCAGCAGCGGCCCCCGGACAGGTCTGTCCGCTTTCTTT.

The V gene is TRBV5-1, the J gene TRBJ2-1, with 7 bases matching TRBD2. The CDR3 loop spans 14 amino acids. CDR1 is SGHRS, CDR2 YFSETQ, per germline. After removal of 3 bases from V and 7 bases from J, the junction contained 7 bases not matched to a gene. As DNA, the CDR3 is TGCGCCAGCAGCTGGGAGGGTAGCTCGAATGAGCAGTTCTTC. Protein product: CASSWEGSSNEQFF. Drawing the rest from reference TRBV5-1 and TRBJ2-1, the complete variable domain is KAGVTQTPRYLIKTRGQQVTLSCSPISGHRSVSWYQQTPGQGLQFLFEYFSETQRNKGNFPGRFSGRQFSNSRSEMNVSTLELGDSALYLCASSWEGSSNEQFFGPGTRLTVL.

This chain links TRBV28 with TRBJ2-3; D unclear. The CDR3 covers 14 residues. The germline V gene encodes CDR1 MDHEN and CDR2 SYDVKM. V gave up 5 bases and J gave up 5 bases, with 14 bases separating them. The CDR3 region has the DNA TGTGCCAGCAGTGATAGGGCGCCATTAGATACGCAGTATTTT. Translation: CASSDRAPLDTQYF.

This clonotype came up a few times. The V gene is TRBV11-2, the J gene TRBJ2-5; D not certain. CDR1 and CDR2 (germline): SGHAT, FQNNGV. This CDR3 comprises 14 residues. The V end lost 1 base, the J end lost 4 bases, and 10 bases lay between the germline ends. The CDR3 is CASSLGDSRETQYF. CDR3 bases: TGTGCCAGCAGCTTAGGGGATAGCCGAGAGACCCAGTACTTC.

CDR3 residues: CASSLLSGTEYF. The CDR3 coding sequence is TGTGCCAGCAGTTTACTCTCCGGGACGGAGTACTTC. The J gene is TRBJ2-7, the V gene TRBV28, with D perhaps TRBD1 or TRBD2 (5 bases each). From germline, CDR1 is MDHEN and CDR2 SYDVKM. This CDR3 contains 12 residues. Trimming left V 2 bases short and J 11 bases short, with 13 bases between.

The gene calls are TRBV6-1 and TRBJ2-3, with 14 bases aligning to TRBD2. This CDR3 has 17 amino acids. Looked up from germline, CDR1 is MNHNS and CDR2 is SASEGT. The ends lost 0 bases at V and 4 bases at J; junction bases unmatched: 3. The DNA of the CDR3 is TGTGCCAGCAGTGAAGCGCGGGGACTAGCGGGAGCAGATACGCAGTATTTT. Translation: CASSEARGLAGADTQYF.

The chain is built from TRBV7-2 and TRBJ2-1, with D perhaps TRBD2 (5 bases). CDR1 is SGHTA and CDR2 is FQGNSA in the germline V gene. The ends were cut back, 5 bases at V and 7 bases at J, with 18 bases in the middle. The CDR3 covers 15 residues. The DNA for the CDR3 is TGTGCCAGCAGCCAGCGCCGGTGGGCGGGTAATGAGCAGTTCTTC. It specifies CASSQRRWAGNEQFF.

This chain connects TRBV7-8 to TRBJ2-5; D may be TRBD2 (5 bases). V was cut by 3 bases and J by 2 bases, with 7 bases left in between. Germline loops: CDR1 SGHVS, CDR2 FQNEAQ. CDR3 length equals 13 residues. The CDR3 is CASSLEVQETQYF. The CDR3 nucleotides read TGTGCCAGCAGCTTGGAGGTTCAAGAGACCCAGTACTTC.

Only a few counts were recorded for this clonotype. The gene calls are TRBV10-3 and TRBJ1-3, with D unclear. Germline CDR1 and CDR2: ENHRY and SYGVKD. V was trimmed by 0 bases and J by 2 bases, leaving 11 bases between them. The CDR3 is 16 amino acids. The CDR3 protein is CAISESEVPPGNTIYF. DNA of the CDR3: TGTGCCATCAGTGAGTCGGAAGTACCTCCTGGAAACACCATATATTTT.

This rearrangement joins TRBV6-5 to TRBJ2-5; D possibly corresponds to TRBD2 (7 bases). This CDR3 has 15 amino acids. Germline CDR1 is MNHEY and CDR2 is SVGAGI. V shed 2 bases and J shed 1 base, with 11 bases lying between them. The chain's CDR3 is CASSYGGGAQETQYF. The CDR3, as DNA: TGTGCCAGCAGTTACGGAGGGGGGGCCCAAGAGACCCAGTACTTC.

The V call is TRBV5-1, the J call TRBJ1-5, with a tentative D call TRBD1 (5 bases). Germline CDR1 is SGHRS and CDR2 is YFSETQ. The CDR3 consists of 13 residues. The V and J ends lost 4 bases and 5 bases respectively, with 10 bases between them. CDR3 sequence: CASSQGDHQPQHF. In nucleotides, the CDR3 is TGCGCCAGCAGCCAAGGGGACCATCAGCCCCAGCATTTT.

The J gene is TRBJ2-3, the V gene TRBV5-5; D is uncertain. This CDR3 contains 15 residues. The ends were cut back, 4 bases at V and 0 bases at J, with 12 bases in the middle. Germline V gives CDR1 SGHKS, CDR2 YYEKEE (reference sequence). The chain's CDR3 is CASSPGADSTDTQYF. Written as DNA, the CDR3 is TGTGCCAGCAGCCCAGGCGCAGACAGCACAGATACGCAGTATTTT.

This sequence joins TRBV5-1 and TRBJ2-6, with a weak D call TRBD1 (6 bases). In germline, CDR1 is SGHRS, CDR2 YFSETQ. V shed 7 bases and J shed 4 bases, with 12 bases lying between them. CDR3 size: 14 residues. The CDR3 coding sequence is TGCGCCAGCGGGACACGCAAAGGGGCCAACGTCCTGACTTTC. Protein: CASGTRKGANVLTF.

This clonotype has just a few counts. CDR3 sequence reads: CASSYSYQGNYGYTF. The CDR3 DNA sequence: TGTGCCAGCAGTTACTCTTACCAGGGGAACTATGGCTACACCTTC. The chain links TRBV6-5 to TRBJ1-2, with a possible D match to TRBD1 (6 bases). Trimming removed 0 bases from V and 2 bases from J, with 10 bases in between. There are 15 residues in the CDR3. CDR1 is MNHEY, CDR2 SVGAGI, per germline.

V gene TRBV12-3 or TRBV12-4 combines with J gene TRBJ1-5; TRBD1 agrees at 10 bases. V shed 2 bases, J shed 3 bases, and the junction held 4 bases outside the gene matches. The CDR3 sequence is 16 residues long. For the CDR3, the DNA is TGTGCCAGCAGTTTACGACAGGGGGCCATCAATCAGCCCCAGCATTTT. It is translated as CASSLRQGAINQPQHF.

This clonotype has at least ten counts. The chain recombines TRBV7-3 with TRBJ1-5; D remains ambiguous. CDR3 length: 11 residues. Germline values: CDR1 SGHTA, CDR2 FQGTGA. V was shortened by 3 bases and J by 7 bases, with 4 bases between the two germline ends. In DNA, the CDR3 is TGTGCCAGCAGCTTCGAGCAGCCCCAGCATTTT. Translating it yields CASSFEQPQHF.

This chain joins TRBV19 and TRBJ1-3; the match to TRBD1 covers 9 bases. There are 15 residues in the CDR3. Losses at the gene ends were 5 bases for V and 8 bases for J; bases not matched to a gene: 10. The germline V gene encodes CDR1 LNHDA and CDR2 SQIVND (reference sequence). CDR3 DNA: TGTGCCAGTAGTTCGCCGGGACAGGGAAGCCACACCATATATTTT. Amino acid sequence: CASSSPGQGSHTIYF.

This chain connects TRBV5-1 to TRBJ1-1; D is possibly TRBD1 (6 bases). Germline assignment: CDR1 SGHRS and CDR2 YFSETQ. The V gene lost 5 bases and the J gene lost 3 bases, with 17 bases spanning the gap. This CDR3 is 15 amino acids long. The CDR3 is CASSSAGGRDTEAFF. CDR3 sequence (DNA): TGCGCCAGCAGTTCTGCCGGGGGGCGGGACACTGAAGCTTTCTTT. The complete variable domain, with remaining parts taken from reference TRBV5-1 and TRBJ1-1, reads KAGVTQTPRYLIKTRGQQVTLSCSPISGHRSVSWYQQTPGQGLQFLFEYFSETQRNKGNFPGRFSGRQFSNSRSEMNVSTLELGDSALYLCASSSAGGRDTEAFFGQGTRLTVV.

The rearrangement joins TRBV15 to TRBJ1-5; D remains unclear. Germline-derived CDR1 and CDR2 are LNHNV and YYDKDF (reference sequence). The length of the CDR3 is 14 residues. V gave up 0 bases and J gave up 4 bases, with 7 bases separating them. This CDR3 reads CATSRDTRNQPQHF. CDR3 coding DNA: TGTGCCACCAGCAGAGATACCCGAAATCAGCCCCAGCATTTT.

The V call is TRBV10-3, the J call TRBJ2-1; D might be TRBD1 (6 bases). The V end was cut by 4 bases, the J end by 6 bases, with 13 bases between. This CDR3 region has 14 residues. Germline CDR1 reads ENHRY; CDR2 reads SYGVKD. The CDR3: CAISGTGFFNEQFF. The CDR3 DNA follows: TGTGCCATCAGTGGTACAGGGTTTTTCAATGAGCAGTTCTTC.

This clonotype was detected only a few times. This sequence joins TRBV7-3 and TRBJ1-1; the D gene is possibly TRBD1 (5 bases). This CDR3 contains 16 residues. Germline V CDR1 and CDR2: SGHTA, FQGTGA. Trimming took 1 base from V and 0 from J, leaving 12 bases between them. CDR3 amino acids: CASSLIRERMNTEAFF. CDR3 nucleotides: TGTGCCAGCAGCTTAATCAGGGAGAGAATGAACACTGAAGCTTTCTTT.

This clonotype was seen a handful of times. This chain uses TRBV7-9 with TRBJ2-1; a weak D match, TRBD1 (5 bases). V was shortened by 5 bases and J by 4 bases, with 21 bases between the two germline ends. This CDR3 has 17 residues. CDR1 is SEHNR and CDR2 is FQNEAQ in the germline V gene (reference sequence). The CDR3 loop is CASSPAKGRETYNEQFF. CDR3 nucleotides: TGTGCCAGCAGCCCCGCAAAGGGGCGAGAGACGTACAATGAGCAGTTCTTC.

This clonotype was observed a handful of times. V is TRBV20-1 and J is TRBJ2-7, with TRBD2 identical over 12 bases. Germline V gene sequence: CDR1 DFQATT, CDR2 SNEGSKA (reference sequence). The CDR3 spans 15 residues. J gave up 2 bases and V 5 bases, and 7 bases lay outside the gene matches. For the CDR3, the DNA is TGCAGTGCTGCTAGCGGGAGGGCCTCACCCTACGAGCAGTACTTC. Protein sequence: CSAASGRASPYEQYF.

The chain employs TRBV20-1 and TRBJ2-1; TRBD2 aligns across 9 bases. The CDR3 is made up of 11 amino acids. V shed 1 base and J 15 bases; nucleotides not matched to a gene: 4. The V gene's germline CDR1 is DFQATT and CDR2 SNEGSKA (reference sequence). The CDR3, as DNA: TGCAGTGCTAGAGTGGGCGGGGGGGGGTTCTTC. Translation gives CSARVGGGGFF.

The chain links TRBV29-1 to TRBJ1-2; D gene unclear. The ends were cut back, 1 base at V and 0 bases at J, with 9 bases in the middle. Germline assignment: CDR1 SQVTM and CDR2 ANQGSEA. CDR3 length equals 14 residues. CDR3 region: CSVEGRGANYGYTF. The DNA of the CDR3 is TGCAGCGTTGAAGGGAGAGGCGCTAACTATGGCTACACCTTC.

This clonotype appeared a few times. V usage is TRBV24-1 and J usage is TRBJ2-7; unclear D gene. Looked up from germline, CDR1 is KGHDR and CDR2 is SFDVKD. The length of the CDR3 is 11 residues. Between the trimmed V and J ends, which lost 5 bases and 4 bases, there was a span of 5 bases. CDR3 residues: CATSVLYEQYF. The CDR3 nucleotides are TGTGCCACCAGTGTCCTTTACGAGCAGTACTTC.

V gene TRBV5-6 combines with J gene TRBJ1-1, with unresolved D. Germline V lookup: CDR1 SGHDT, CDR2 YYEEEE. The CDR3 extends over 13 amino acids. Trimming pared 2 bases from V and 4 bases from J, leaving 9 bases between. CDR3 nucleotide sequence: TGTGCCAGCAGCTTTTCCGAGATCACTGAAGCTTTCTTT. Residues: CASSFSEITEAFF.

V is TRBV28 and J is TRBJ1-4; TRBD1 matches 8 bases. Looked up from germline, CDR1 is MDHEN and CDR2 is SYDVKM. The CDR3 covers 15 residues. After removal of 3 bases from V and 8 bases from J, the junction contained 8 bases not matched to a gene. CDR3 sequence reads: CASSFGQGAKEKLFF. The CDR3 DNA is TGTGCCAGCAGTTTCGGGCAGGGGGCCAAGGAAAAACTGTTTTTT.

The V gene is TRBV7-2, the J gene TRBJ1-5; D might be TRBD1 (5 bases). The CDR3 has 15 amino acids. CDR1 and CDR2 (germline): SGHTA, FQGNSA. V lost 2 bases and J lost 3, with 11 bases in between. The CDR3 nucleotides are TGTGCCAGCAGCTTAAATGGGGGAAACAATCAGCCCCAGCATTTT. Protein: CASSLNGGNNQPQHF.

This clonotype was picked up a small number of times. Written as DNA, the CDR3 is TGTGCCAGTAGTCCGCAGGGTTGGGACACTGAAGCTTTCTTT. Its protein product is CASSPQGWDTEAFF. The chain is built from TRBV19 and TRBJ1-1; weak D call: TRBD1 (5 bases). This CDR3 spans 14 amino acids. V lost 5 bases and J 3 bases, leaving 13 bases between the germline ends. Germline loops: CDR1 LNHDA, CDR2 SQIVND (reference sequence).